Described below is a single TCR beta chain sequence and its context. Researchers ran the PCR with 60 Vbeta and 13 Jbeta primers. Clones were sequenced by immunoSEQ multiplex PCR, and TCRdb holds only the in-frame ones, with some missing. The sample includes about 120,000 clones, around 76% of them seen just once. The data originate from a study of cytomegalovirus exposure and HLA in healthy donors. Trimming pared 6 bases from V and 0 bases from J, leaving 13 bases between. CDR1 and CDR2 (germline): MNHEY, SVGAGI. The CDR3 extends over 15 amino acids. Sequencing input: PBMCs. This TCR was recovered from a woman between 40 and 50 years old in good health and CMV-seropositive. The V gene is TRBV6-5, the J gene TRBJ2-3, with a possible D match to TRBD2 (7 bases). The DNA for the CDR3 is TGTGCCAGCAGACCTACGGGGGGCAGCACAGATACGCAGTATTTT. Residues: CASRPTGGSTDTQYF.